This entry describes one TCR beta chain. This clone was counted between two and nine times. Its antigen is unknown. Base qualities are not provided; no much larger clone lies one nucleotide away. Whole blood was collected in K2EDTA tubes by collaborating institutions according to the institutions' own protocols. For TCRbeta analysis, collaborator samples were shipped as frozen whole blood, as isolated PBMCs, or as DNA extracted from either sample type. The sample is drawn from a study of blood T cell repertoires in COVID-19 (dated by TCRdb to the early 2020s). The study in broad terms: Samples from collaborators originated in the United States, Italy and Spain and spanned both the acute and convalescent phases of COVID-19. The material from the prospective study consisted of cDNA or gDNA derived from T cells, B-cell-depleted T cells, or PBMCs. The dataset comprised deeply sampled blood TCRbeta repertoires from subjects exposed to, actively infected with, or recovered from COVID-19. The repertoires were released in a freely available public database meant as a resource for research on the immune response to SARS-CoV-2. The samples were drawn from the first 160 participants of the ongoing ImmuneRACE study and from 1,254 subjects provided by 6 global collaborators. Nearly every sample came with metadata listing a de-identified subject ID, COVID-19 status, age in years and sex. Where available, HLA class I and class II types were obtained from metadata supplied by the sample provider rather than from assay-based typing. General findings and caveats noted by the study authors: The amount of clinical and demographic metadata varied by source and participant and was provided uncurated.

The immunoSEQ Assay, a bias-controlled multiplex PCR, was used to amplify TCRbeta CDR3 regions from genomic DNA. The study's processing was this. The number of nucleated cells in each sample was estimated from the amplification of reference gene primers within the assay. To quantify the absolute abundance of each unique TCRbeta CDR3 rearrangement, sequence reads were collapsed and filtered. For each sample, productive Simpson clonality was calculated as the square root of Simpson's diversity index over productive rearrangements. TCRdb stores this immuneACCESS table with in-frame sequences only. Part of the clones is absent; in the studies checked, under half of the shortfall reflects unresolved V genes, and no reason is known for the rest. The V and J calls and the clone size are those of that table, but D and trimming were determined from the DNA. Here the sample has approximately 75,000 clones; roughly 82% occur a single time. Together, the top ten hold 7.4% of the sample.

Taken from cysteine to phenylalanine, the CDR3 has 13 residues. Only CDR3 DNA is held: 39 bases, read in frame from base 1. The germline V gene provides CDR1 SGHRS and CDR2 YFSETQ. Clipping removes 1 base from V and 7 bases from J, with 2 as the unmatched junction base count. This sequence uses TRBV5-1 and TRBJ2-4, and TRBD1 matches 7 of the central bases. The receptor was isolated from a human donor in a cohort sampled during active COVID-19. Sequencing was done on a sample of peripheral blood. The nucleotide sequence is given as TGCGCCAGCAGCTTGTCGACAGGGAACATTCAGTACTTC. This encodes CASSLSTGNIQYF.